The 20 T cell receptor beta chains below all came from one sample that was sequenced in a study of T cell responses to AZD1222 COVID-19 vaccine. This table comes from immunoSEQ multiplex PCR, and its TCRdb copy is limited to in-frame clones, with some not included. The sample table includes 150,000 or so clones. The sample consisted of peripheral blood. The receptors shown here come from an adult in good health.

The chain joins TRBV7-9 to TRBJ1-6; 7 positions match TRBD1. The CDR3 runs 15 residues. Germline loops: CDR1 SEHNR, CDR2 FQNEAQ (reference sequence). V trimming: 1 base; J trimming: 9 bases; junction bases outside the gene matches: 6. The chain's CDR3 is CASSLDPQGGSPLHF. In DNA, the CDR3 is TGTGCCAGCAGCTTAGATCCGCAGGGGGGTTCACCCCTCCACTTT.

CDR3 DNA sequence: TGCGCCAGCAGTTCATCGGACACCAACACTGAAGCTTTCTTT. Its translation is CASSSSDTNTEAFF. The V gene is TRBV5-1, the J gene TRBJ1-1; D may be TRBD1 (5 bases). V was trimmed by 5 bases and J by 2 bases, leaving 13 bases between them. The germline V gene encodes CDR1 SGHRS and CDR2 YFSETQ. The length of the CDR3 is 14 residues. Full variable domain (missing parts from reference TRBV5-1 and TRBJ1-1): KAGVTQTPRYLIKTRGQQVTLSCSPISGHRSVSWYQQTPGQGLQFLFEYFSETQRNKGNFPGRFSGRQFSNSRSEMNVSTLELGDSALYLCASSSSDTNTEAFFGQGTRLTVV.

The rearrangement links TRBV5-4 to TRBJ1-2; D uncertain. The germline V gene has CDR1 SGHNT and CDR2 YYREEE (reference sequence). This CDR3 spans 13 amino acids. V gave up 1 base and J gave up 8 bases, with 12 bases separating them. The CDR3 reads CASSLSGVRGYTF. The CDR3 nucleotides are TGTGCCAGCAGCTTGTCCGGGGTAAGAGGCTACACCTTC.

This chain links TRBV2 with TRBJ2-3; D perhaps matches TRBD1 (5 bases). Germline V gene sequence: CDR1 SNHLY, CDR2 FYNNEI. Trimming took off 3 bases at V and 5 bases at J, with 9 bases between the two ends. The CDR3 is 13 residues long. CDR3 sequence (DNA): TGTGCCAGCAGTGACAGGGTTCGAGATACGCAGTATTTT. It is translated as CASSDRVRDTQYF.

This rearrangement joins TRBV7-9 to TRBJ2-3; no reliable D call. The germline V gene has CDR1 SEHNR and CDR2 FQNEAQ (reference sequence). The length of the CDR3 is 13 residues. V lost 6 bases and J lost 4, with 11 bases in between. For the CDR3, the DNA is TGTGCCAGCAGTCCAATGAAGTCAGATACGCAGTATTTT. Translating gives CASSPMKSDTQYF.

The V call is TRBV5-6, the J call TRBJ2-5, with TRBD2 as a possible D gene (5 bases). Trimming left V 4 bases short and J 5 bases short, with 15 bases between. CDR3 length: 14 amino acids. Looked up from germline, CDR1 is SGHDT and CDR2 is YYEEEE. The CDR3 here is CASSRGLSWETQYF. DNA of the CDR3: TGTGCCAGCAGCCGTGGACTGAGCTGGGAGACCCAGTACTTC.

The CDR3 DNA sequence: TGTGCCAGCAGCCAAACAGGGGCGAGAGATAATTCACCCCTCCACTTT. It specifies CASSQTGARDNSPLHF. V gene TRBV3-1 (or the pseudogene TRBV3-2) combines with J gene TRBJ1-6; TRBD1 matches 7 bases. Germline CDR1 LGHDT, CDR2 YNNKEL (reference sequence). The junction had 6 bases not matched to a gene; V was cut back by 2 bases and J by 5 bases. The CDR3 totals 16 residues.

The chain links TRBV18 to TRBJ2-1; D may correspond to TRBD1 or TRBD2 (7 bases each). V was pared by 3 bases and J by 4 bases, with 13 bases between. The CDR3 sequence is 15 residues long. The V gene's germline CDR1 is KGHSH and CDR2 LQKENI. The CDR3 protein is CASSPAGGGYNEQFF. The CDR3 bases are TGTGCCAGCTCACCGGCAGGGGGGGGATACAATGAGCAGTTCTTC.

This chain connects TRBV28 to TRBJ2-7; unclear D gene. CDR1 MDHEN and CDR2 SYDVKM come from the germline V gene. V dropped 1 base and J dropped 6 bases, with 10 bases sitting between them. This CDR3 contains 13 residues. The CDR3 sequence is CASSLYGLGEQYF. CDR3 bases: TGTGCCAGCAGTTTATACGGGCTCGGCGAGCAGTACTTC. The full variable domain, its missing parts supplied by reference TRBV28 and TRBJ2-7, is DVKVTQSSRYLVKRTGEKVFLECVQDMDHENMFWYRQDPGLGLRLIYFSYDVKMKEKGDIPEGYSVSREKKERFSLILESASTNQTSMYLCASSLYGLGEQYFGPGTRLTVT.

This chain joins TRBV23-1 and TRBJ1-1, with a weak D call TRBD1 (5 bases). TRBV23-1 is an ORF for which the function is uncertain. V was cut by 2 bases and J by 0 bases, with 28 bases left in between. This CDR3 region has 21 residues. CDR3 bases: TGCGCCAGCAGTCAACCCGGGCAAGGGGTTTCGTTTAGGATAATGAACACTGAAGCTTTCTTT. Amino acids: CASSQPGQGVSFRIMNTEAFF.

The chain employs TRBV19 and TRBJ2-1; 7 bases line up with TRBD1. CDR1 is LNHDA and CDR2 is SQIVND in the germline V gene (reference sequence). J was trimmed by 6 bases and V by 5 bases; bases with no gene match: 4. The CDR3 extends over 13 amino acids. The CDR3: CASSVTGINEQFF. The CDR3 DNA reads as TGTGCCAGTAGTGTGACAGGGATCAATGAGCAGTTCTTC.

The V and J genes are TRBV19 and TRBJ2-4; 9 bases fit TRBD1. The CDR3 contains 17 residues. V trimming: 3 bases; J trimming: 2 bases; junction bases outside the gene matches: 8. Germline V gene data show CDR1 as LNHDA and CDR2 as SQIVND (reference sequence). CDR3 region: CASSISQGAEPKNIQYF. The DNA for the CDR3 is TGTGCCAGTAGTATCTCACAGGGGGCCGAACCCAAAAACATTCAGTACTTC.

The CDR3 bases are TGTGCCATCAGTGAGTCCCCTAGCAGTCCCGAGACCCAGTACTTC. Protein product: CAISESPSSPETQYF. The chain has TRBV10-3 and TRBJ2-5; D is possibly TRBD2 (5 bases). Germline V CDR1 and CDR2: ENHRY, SYGVKD. The V end was cut by 0 bases, the J end by 5 bases, with 13 bases between. The CDR3 consists of 15 residues.

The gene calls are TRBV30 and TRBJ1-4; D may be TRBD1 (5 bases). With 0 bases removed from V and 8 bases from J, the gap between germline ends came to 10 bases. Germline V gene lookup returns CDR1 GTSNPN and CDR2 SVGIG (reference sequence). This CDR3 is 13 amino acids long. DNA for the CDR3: TGTGCCTGGAGTGTCGGGACCCAGGAAAAACTGTTTTTT. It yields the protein CAWSVGTQEKLFF.

DNA for the CDR3: TGCGCCAGCAGGCCGGGACAGGGGCTTGCAACTAATGAAAAACTGTTTTTT. It yields the protein CASRPGQGLATNEKLFF. V usage is TRBV5-1 and J usage is TRBJ1-4, with 10 nucleotides matching TRBD1. Germline V gene sequence: CDR1 SGHRS, CDR2 YFSETQ. The CDR3 length is 17 residues. V lost 5 bases, J lost 0 bases, and 7 bases stayed unmatched.

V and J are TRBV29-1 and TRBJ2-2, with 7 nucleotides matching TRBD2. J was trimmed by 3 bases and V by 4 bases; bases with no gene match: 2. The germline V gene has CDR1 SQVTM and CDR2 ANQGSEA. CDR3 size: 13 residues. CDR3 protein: CSVGSGDTGELFF. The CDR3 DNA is TGCAGCGTTGGAAGCGGGGACACCGGGGAGCTGTTTTTT.

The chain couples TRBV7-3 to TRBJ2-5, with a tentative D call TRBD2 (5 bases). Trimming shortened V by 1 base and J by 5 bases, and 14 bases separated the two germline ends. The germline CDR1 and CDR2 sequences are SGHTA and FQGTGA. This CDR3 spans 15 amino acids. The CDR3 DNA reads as TGTGCCAGCAGCTTAAGTGGGCTCAGAGGGGAGACCCAGTACTTC. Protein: CASSLSGLRGETQYF. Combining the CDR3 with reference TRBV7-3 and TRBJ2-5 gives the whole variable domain GAGVSQTPSNKVTEKGKYVELRCDPISGHTALYWYRQSLGQGPEFLIYFQGTGAADDSGLPNDRFFAVRPEGSVSTLKIQRTERGDSAVYLCASSLSGLRGETQYFGPGTRLLVL.

This chain's CDR3 is CASRDNRRGETQYF. The CDR3 DNA reads as TGTGCCAGCAGAGATAACAGGAGGGGAGAGACCCAGTACTTC. The chain recombines TRBV6-5 with TRBJ2-5; tentative D call: TRBD2 (6 bases). The CDR3 runs 14 residues. Trimming stripped 6 bases from V and 4 bases from J, with 15 bases between. Germline V gene sequence: CDR1 MNHEY, CDR2 SVGAGI.

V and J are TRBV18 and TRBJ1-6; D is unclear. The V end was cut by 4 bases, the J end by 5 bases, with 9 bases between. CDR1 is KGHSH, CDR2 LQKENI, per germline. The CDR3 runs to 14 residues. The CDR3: CASSRTDDNSPLHF. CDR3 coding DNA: TGTGCCAGCTCACGAACAGACGATAATTCACCCCTCCACTTT. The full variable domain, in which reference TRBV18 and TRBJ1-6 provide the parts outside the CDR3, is NAGVMQNPRHLVRRRGQEARLRCSPMKGHSHVYWYRQLPEEGLKFMVYLQKENIIDESGMPKERFSAEFPKEGPSILRIQQVVRGDSAAYFCASSRTDDNSPLHFGNGTRLTVT.

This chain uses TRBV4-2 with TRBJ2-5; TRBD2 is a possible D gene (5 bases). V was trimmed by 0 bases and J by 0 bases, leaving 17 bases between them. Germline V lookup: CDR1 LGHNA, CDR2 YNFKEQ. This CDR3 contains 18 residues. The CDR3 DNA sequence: TGTGCCAGCAGCCAAGATAAAGGGCTAGCCCCGTACCAAGAGACCCAGTACTTC. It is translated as CASSQDKGLAPYQETQYF.